The 26 T cell receptor beta chains below come from one sample, sequenced in a study of CD8 T cells in Susac syndrome. Roughly 0.45 to 1 ug RNA was reverse transcribed with random hexamers. Each CDR3 protein gets one entry after TCRdb re-called the immunoSEQ multiplex PCR reads with MiXCR. The sample has approximately 100,000 distinct CDR3 sequences, 96% seen once. The sequenced material came from CD4+ T cells from PBMCs. Every receptor here comes from a human donor in good health.

This clonotype was picked up one time. The chain employs TRBV7-3 and TRBJ2-2; TRBD2 might be the D (6 bases). V lost 5 bases and J lost 6, with 10 bases in between. CDR3 length: 13 residues. Germline V CDR1 and CDR2: SGHTA, FQGTGA. The CDR3 DNA follows: TGTGCCAGCAGCCCAGGAGGGGCCGGGGAGCTGTTTTTT. As protein: CASSPGGAGELFF.

This chain links TRBV27 with TRBJ1-2; 9 bases agree with TRBD1. V lost 5 bases to trimming and J lost 8 bases; unmatched junction nucleotides: 12. The CDR3 is made up of 15 amino acids. Germline V gives CDR1 MNHEY, CDR2 SMNVEV (reference sequence). Here the CDR3 reads CASSRAGTGRGGYTF. In nucleotides, the CDR3 is TGTGCCAGCAGTAGGGCCGGGACAGGGAGAGGCGGCTACACCTTC.

The chain employs TRBV29-1 and TRBJ2-3; 7 nucleotides align to TRBD2. Losses at the gene ends were 4 bases for V and 2 bases for J; bases not matched to a gene: 12. The CDR3 covers 16 residues. Germline lookup yields CDR1 SQVTM and CDR2 ANQGSEA. CDR3: CSVVSGGGRDTDTQYF. CDR3 nucleotides: TGCAGCGTTGTGTCTGGGGGAGGGCGGGACACAGATACGCAGTATTTT.

The V call is TRBV28, the J call TRBJ2-7; no definite D call. V was pared by 4 bases and J by 3 bases, with 10 bases between. In germline, CDR1 is MDHEN, CDR2 SYDVKM. This CDR3 is 13 amino acids long. The CDR3 loop is CASSSRPHYEQYF. The CDR3 DNA follows: TGTGCCAGCAGTTCCCGTCCCCACTACGAGCAGTACTTC.

V and J are TRBV3-1 and TRBJ2-2; no firm D call. In germline, CDR1 is LGHDT, CDR2 YNNKEL (reference sequence). Trimming stripped 8 bases from V and 4 bases from J, with 14 bases between. This CDR3 has 14 amino acids. The DNA of the CDR3 is TGTGCCAGCGGGCGTCCTGAAGGCACCGGGGAGCTGTTTTTT. Residues: CASGRPEGTGELFF.

The CDR3 DNA reads TGCAGTGCTAGAAGACTAGAGGCTGGAAACACCATATATTTT. It codes for CSARRLEAGNTIYF. The rearrangement uses TRBV20-1 and TRBJ1-3; D gene ambiguous. Germline values: CDR1 DFQATT, CDR2 SNEGSKA (reference sequence). Trimming took off 2 bases at V and 2 bases at J, with 10 bases between the two ends. The CDR3 is 14 amino acids.

The chain joins TRBV6-5 to TRBJ2-7; D may be TRBD1 or TRBD2 (5 bases each). This CDR3 spans 15 amino acids. The germline CDR1 and CDR2 sequences are MNHEY and SVGAGI. V lost 4 bases and J lost 4, with 17 bases in between. The CDR3 DNA reads as TGTGCCAGCAGTTCATACACGGGGCCCCTATACGAGCAGTACTTC. This codes for CASSSYTGPLYEQYF.

This chain joins TRBV2 and TRBJ1-2, with 8 bases fitting TRBD1. From germline, CDR1 is SNHLY and CDR2 FYNNEI. V shed 6 bases and J 4 bases; nucleotides not matched to a gene: 7. This CDR3 region has 14 residues. The CDR3 nucleotides read TGTGCCAGCAGCGCTGACAGGGGAAGCTATGGCTACACCTTC. Amino acids: CASSADRGSYGYTF.

V gene TRBV4-1 combines with J gene TRBJ2-7; TRBD1 is a possible D gene (6 bases). Germline CDR1 and CDR2: MGHRA and YSYEKL. V was clipped by 5 bases and J by 4 bases, with 15 bases between them. The CDR3 length is 14 residues. The CDR3 DNA reads TGCGCCAGCAGCTTTGACAGGACCTCATACGAGCAGTACTTC. Protein product: CASSFDRTSYEQYF.

The chain uses TRBV24-1 and TRBJ2-1; 9 nucleotides match TRBD1. The CDR3 length is 16 residues. The ends lost 4 bases at V and 6 bases at J; junction bases unmatched: 9. Germline loops: CDR1 KGHDR, CDR2 SFDVKD. The CDR3 sequence: CATSDPAGTGTNEQFF. In nucleotides, the CDR3 is TGTGCCACCAGTGACCCCGCCGGGACAGGGACCAATGAGCAGTTCTTC.

The rearrangement links TRBV18 to TRBJ1-4; TRBD1 is a possible D gene (6 bases). The CDR3 runs 16 residues. In germline, CDR1 is KGHSH, CDR2 LQKENI. V was clipped by 3 bases and J by 3 bases, with 14 bases between them. The CDR3 spells CASSPAGAHPNEKLFF. In nucleotides, the CDR3 is TGTGCCAGCTCACCCGCGGGGGCGCATCCTAATGAAAAACTGTTTTTT.

The chain combines TRBV6-2 or TRBV6-3 with TRBJ2-1, with D uncertain. The germline V and J ends were trimmed by 2 bases and 0 bases, with 5 bases remaining between them. Germline V gene sequence: CDR1 MNHEY, CDR2 SVGEGT. The CDR3 consists of 14 residues. The CDR3 DNA is TGTGCCAGCAGTTACAAGAGCTCCTACAATGAGCAGTTCTTC. This sequence encodes CASSYKSSYNEQFF.

This clonotype was counted a single time. CDR3 bases: TGTGCCAGCAGCTTTGGGGAAGGCAGGGGCGGCCAAGAGACCCAGTACTTC. It codes for CASSFGEGRGGQETQYF. The rearrangement uses TRBV11-2 and TRBJ2-5, with D possibly being TRBD1 (6 bases). The CDR3 runs to 17 residues. The germline gives CDR1 SGHAT, CDR2 FQNNGV. V lost 3 bases and J 1 base, leaving 18 bases between the germline ends. The full variable domain, completed using reference TRBV11-2 and TRBJ2-5, is EAGVAQSPRYKIIEKRQSVAFWCNPISGHATLYWYQQILGQGPKLLIQFQNNGVVDDSQLPKDRFSAERLKGVDSTLKIQPAKLEDSAVYLCASSFGEGRGGQETQYFGPGTRLLVL.

This chain uses TRBV20-1 with TRBJ1-1; D is undetermined. Germline V gene lookup returns CDR1 DFQATT and CDR2 SNEGSKA (reference sequence). The CDR3 contains 13 residues. The CDR3 sequence: CRRDKTGNAEAFF. CDR3 coding DNA: TGCAGGAGGGATAAGACGGGCAACGCTGAAGCTTTCTTT.

The chain couples TRBV12-3 or TRBV12-4 to TRBJ2-7; D is possibly TRBD2 (6 bases). V was clipped by 7 bases and J by 2 bases, with 15 bases between them. The CDR3 runs 14 residues. The CDR3 sequence: CASTIRGVPYEQYF. CDR3 bases: TGTGCCAGCACCATACGCGGGGTTCCCTACGAGCAGTACTTC.

V and J are TRBV7-2 and TRBJ2-2; D not resolved. CDR1 and CDR2 from the germline V gene are SGHTA and FQGNSA. The CDR3 covers 15 residues. Trimming cost V 1 base and J 5 bases, with 11 bases left between them. The CDR3 DNA sequence: TGTGCCAGCAGCTTAGGACTGGGTGGGACCGGGGAGCTGTTTTTT. Protein sequence: CASSLGLGGTGELFF.

This clonotype was observed a single time. This rearrangement joins TRBV4-3 to TRBJ2-1, with TRBD1 identical over 11 bases. V trimming: 0 bases; J trimming: 7 bases; junction bases outside the gene matches: 11. Germline CDR1 and CDR2: LGHNA and YSLEER. The CDR3 is 18 amino acids. The DNA for the CDR3 is TGCGCCAGCAGCCAAGATCATGCGCTCGGACAGGGGGCGAATGAGCAGTTCTTC. Translating it yields CASSQDHALGQGANEQFF.

The rearrangement links TRBV6-2 or TRBV6-3 to TRBJ1-2; TRBD1 matches at 9 bases. The trim removed 2 bases at V and 6 bases at J, leaving 10 bases unmatched. The CDR3 is made up of 16 amino acids. Germline CDR1 is MNHEY and CDR2 is SVGEGT. The CDR3 protein is CASSYRRRDRVHGYTF. CDR3 DNA sequence: TGTGCCAGCAGTTACCGTCGCCGGGACAGGGTCCATGGCTACACCTTC.

This chain connects TRBV7-8 to TRBJ2-1, with D unclear. Germline CDR1 and CDR2: SGHVS and FQNEAQ. This CDR3 region has 15 residues. V was cut by 1 base and J by 9 bases, with 16 bases left in between. The CDR3 nucleotides are TGTGCCAGCAGCTTAGGCTGGTCTTACGGAATTGAGCAGTTCTTC. This translates into CASSLGWSYGIEQFF.

The chain employs TRBV5-1 and TRBJ2-7; 9 bases are a match to TRBD1. The germline V gene encodes CDR1 SGHRS and CDR2 YFSETQ. Losses at the gene ends were 4 bases for V and 2 bases for J; bases not matched to a gene: 4. CDR3 length: 14 amino acids. DNA for the CDR3: TGCGCCAGCAGCCCCGGGGACAGGGCCTACGAGCAGTACTTC. Translated, it gives CASSPGDRAYEQYF.

The chain links TRBV7-2 to TRBJ2-1; 7 bases map to TRBD1. The CDR3 consists of 16 residues. Trimming took 4 bases from V and 6 from J; bases not matched to a gene: 12. CDR1 is SGHTA and CDR2 is FQGNSA in the germline V gene. DNA for the CDR3: TGTGCCAGCAGCTCAAGGGGGCTTCTTGGGGCCAATGAGCAGTTCTTC. Amino acid sequence: CASSSRGLLGANEQFF. Full variable domain (missing parts from reference TRBV7-2 and TRBJ2-1): GAGVSQSPSNKVTEKGKDVELRCDPISGHTALYWYRQSLGQGLEFLIYFQGNSAPDKSGLPSDRFSAERTGGSVSTLTIQRTQQEDSAVYLCASSSRGLLGANEQFFGPGTRLTVL.

This sequence joins TRBV5-1 and TRBJ2-3; weak D call: TRBD1 (6 bases). Germline CDR1 reads SGHRS; CDR2 reads YFSETQ. V dropped 2 bases and J dropped 5 bases, with 12 bases sitting between them. The CDR3 consists of 14 residues. CDR3 protein: CASSLQGVGDTQYF. DNA for the CDR3: TGCGCCAGCAGCTTACAGGGAGTTGGAGATACGCAGTATTTT. Full variable domain (outside the CDR3, taken from reference TRBV5-1 and TRBJ2-3): KAGVTQTPRYLIKTRGQQVTLSCSPISGHRSVSWYQQTPGQGLQFLFEYFSETQRNKGNFPGRFSGRQFSNSRSEMNVSTLELGDSALYLCASSLQGVGDTQYFGPGTRLTVL.

This sequence joins TRBV2 and TRBJ2-7, with D possibly matching TRBD1 (5 bases). Trimming took off 4 bases at V and 6 bases at J, with 7 bases between the two ends. The CDR3 totals 11 residues. In germline, CDR1 is SNHLY, CDR2 FYNNEI. CDR3 residues: CASSVQGEQYF. CDR3 DNA sequence: TGTGCCAGCAGTGTTCAGGGCGAGCAGTACTTC.

The chain links TRBV4-2 to TRBJ1-3, with D hard to call. Trimming removed 0 bases at V and 0 bases at J, with 9 bases between. The CDR3 is 16 amino acids. CDR1 is LGHNA, CDR2 YNFKEQ, per germline. CDR3: CASSQELTGSGNTIYF. The CDR3 DNA follows: TGTGCCAGCAGCCAAGAATTAACGGGCTCTGGAAACACCATATATTTT.

CDR3 DNA sequence: TGCAGTGCTAGAGGGTTTACAGGGGATCAGCCCCAGCATTTT. Translated, it gives CSARGFTGDQPQHF. The genes are TRBV20-1 and TRBJ1-5, with 7 bases matching TRBD1. V lost 1 base to trimming and J lost 5 bases; unmatched junction nucleotides: 5. CDR1 is DFQATT and CDR2 is SNEGSKA in the germline V gene (reference sequence). CDR3 length equals 14 residues.

V usage is TRBV5-6 and J usage is TRBJ2-5; TRBD1 is a possible D gene (5 bases). This CDR3 has 16 amino acids. Germline assignment: CDR1 SGHDT and CDR2 YYEEEE. V dropped 0 bases and J dropped 5 bases, with 17 bases sitting between them. The CDR3 DNA follows: TGTGCCAGCAGCTTGGAAATGGGCAGGGCTTTCGAGACCCAGTACTTC. It yields the protein CASSLEMGRAFETQYF.